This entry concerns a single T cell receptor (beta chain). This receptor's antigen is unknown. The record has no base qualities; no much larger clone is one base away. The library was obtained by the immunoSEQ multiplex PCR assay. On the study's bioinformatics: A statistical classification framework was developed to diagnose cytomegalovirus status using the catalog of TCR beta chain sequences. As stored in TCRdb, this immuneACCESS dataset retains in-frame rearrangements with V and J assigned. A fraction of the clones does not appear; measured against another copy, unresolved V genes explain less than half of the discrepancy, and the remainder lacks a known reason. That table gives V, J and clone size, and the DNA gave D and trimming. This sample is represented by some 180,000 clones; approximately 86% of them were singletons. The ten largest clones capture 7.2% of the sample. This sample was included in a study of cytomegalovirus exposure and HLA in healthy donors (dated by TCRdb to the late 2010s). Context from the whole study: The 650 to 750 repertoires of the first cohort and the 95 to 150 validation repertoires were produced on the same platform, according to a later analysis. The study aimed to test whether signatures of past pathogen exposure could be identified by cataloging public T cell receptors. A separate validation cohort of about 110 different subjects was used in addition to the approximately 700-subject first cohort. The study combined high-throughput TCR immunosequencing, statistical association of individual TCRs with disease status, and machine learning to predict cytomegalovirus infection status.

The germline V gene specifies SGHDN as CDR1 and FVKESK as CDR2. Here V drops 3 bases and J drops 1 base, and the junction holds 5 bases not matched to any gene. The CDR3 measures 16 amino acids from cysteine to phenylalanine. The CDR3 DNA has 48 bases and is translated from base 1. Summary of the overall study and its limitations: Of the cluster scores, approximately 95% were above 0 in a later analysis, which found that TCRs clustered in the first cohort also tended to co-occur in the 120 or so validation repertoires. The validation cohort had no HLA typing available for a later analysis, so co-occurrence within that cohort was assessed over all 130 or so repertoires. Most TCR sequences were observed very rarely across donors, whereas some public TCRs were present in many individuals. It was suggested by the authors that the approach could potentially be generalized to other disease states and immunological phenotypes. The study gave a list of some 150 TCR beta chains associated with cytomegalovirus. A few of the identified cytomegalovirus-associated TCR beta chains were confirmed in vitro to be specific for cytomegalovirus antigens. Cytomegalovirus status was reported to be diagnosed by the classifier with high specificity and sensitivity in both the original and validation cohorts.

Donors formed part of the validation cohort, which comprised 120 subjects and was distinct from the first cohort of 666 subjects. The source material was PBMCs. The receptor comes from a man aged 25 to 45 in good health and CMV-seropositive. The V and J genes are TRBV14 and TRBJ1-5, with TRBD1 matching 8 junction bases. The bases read TGTGCCAGCAGCCACCCCCGACAGGGGAGCAATCAGCCCCAGCATTTT. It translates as CASSHPRQGSNQPQHF.